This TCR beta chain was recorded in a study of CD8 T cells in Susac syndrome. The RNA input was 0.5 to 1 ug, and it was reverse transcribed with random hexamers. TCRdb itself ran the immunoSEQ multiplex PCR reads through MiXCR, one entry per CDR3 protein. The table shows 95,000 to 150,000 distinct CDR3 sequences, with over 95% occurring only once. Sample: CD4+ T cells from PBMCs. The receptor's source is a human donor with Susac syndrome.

The CDR3 DNA is TGTGCCAGCAGCCAACGGGATCCCCAGCAGTACTTC. Translation gives CASSQRDPQQYF. The chain combines TRBV14 with TRBJ2-7; a weak D match, TRBD2 (5 bases). The ends were cut back, 2 bases at V and 8 bases at J, with 10 bases in the middle. The CDR3 runs to 12 residues. Germline-derived CDR1 and CDR2 are SGHDN and FVKESK.